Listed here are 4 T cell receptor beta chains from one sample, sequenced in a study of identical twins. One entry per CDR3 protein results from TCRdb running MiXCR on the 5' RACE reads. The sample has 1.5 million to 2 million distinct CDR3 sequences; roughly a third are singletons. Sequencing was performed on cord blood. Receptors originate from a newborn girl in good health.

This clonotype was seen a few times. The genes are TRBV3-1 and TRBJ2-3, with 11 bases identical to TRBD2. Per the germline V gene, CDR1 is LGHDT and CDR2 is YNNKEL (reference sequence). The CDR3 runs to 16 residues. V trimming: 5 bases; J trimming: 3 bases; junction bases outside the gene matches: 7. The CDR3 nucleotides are TGTGCCAGCAGCGCCCCTAGCGGGAGGTTTACAGATACGCAGTATTTT. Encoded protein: CASSAPSGRFTDTQYF.

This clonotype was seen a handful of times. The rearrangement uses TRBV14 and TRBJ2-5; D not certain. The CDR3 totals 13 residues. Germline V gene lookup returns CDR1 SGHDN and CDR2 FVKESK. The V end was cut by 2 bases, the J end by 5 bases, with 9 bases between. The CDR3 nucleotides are TGTGCCAGCAGCCAAACGCTGCGGGAGACCCAGTACTTC. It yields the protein CASSQTLRETQYF.

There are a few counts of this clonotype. CDR3 residues: CASSFAGGWNEQFF. CDR3 coding DNA: TGTGCCAGTAGTTTCGCGGGGGGCTGGAATGAGCAGTTCTTC. This sequence joins TRBV19 and TRBJ2-1; 8 nucleotides match TRBD2. CDR3 length: 14 residues. V dropped 5 bases and J dropped 7; count of bases not matched to a gene: 7. Per germline, CDR1 LNHDA and CDR2 SQIVND (reference sequence).

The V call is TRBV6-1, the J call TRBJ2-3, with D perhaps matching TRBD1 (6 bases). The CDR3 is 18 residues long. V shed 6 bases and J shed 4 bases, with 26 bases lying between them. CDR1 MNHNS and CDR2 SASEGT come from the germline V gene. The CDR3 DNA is TGTGCCAGCAGACCGGAAAATACAGGGTATTATTGGGCAGATACGCAGTATTTT. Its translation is CASRPENTGYYWADTQYF.